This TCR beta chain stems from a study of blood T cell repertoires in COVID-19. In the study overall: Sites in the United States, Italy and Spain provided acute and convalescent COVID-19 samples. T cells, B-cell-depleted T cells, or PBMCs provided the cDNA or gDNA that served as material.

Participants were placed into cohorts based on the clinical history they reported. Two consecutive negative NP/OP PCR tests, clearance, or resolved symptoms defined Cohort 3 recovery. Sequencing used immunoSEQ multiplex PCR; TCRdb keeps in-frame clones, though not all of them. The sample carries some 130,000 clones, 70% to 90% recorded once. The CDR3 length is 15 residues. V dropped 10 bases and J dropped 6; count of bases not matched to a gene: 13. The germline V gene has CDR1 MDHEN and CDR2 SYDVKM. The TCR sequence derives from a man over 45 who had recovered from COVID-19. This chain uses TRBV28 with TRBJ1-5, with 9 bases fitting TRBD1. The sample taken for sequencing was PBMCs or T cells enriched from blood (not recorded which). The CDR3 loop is CATNSPTGGIQPQHF. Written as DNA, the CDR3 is TGTGCCACTAATTCCCCGACAGGGGGGATTCAGCCCCAGCATTTT.